The rows below give T cell receptor beta chains drawn from one sample of a study of cytomegalovirus exposure and HLA in healthy donors. Assay: immunoSEQ multiplex PCR; the TCRdb copy retains only in-frame clones and omits some. In the table there are some 160,000 clones, around 82% of which are singletons. Sequencing was carried out using PBMCs. The receptors were gathered from a man in his 60s in good health and CMV-seronegative. Each CDR3 is given with its conserved first and last residue. Each record gives: J gene, D gene, clone size, V gene, CDR3 DNA, CDR3 protein. A D gene is named only where the DNA matches it firmly. Only some rows state a clone size, as once, few, many or a class for expanded clones.

J gene: TRBJ1-1; D gene: TRBD1; clone size: NA; V gene: TRBV4-1; CDR3 DNA: TGCGCCAGCAGCCGTGGACAGGGTCTTATGAACACTGAAGCTTTCTTT; CDR3 protein: CASSRGQGLMNTEAFF
J gene: TRBJ2-7; D gene: TRBD2; clone size: NA; V gene: TRBV18; CDR3 DNA: TGTGCCAGCTCGGGAGGGGCATCCTACGAGCAGTACTTC; CDR3 protein: CASSGGASYEQYF
J gene: TRBJ2-1; D gene: TRBD1; clone size: NA; V gene: TRBV2; CDR3 DNA: TGTGCCAGCAGTCTAGGGGGCGCAAGGAATGAGCAGTTCTTC; CDR3 protein: CASSLGGARNEQFF
J gene: TRBJ1-5; D gene: NA; clone size: NA; V gene: TRBV10-2; CDR3 DNA: TGCGCCAGCAGTGAGTCGCTGGTGTCTACCCAGCATTTT; CDR3 protein: CASSESLVSTQHF
J gene: TRBJ2-2; D gene: NA; clone size: once; V gene: TRBV19; CDR3 DNA: TGTGCCAGTAGTATCGGGGGTCACACCGGGGAGCTGTTTTTT; CDR3 protein: CASSIGGHTGELFF
J gene: TRBJ2-1; D gene: TRBD2; clone size: few; V gene: TRBV15; CDR3 DNA: TGTGCCACCAGCAAAGGGACTAGCGGGAATCATGAGCAGTTCTTC; CDR3 protein: CATSKGTSGNHEQFF
J gene: TRBJ1-1; D gene: TRBD1; clone size: NA; V gene: TRBV7-8; CDR3 DNA: TGTGCCAGCAGCGTCGCACGACAGGGGACTGAAGCTTTCTTT; CDR3 protein: CASSVARQGTEAFF
J gene: TRBJ1-1; D gene: NA; clone size: NA; V gene: TRBV5-6; CDR3 DNA: TGTGCCAGCAGCTTGGCCGGGGCGGGAACTGAAGCTTTCTTT; CDR3 protein: CASSLAGAGTEAFF
J gene: TRBJ2-1; D gene: TRBD2; clone size: NA; V gene: TRBV9; CDR3 DNA: TGTGCCAGCAGCATCCGACTAGCCGATGAGCAGTTCTTC; CDR3 protein: CASSIRLADEQFF
J gene: TRBJ1-1; D gene: NA; clone size: few; V gene: TRBV6-1; CDR3 DNA: TGTGCCAGCAGTGAATGGGGGGGCCTGAACACTGAAGCTTTCTTT; CDR3 protein: CASSEWGGLNTEAFF
J gene: TRBJ1-2; D gene: TRBD1; clone size: NA; V gene: TRBV9; CDR3 DNA: TGTGCCAGCAGCGTACCCGGGACAGTTAATGGCTACACCTTC; CDR3 protein: CASSVPGTVNGYTF
J gene: TRBJ1-1; D gene: NA; clone size: few; V gene: TRBV30; CDR3 DNA: TGTGCCTGGAGTCAGGTAGGCAGAAAGGTCACTGAAGCTTTCTTT; CDR3 protein: CAWSQVGRKVTEAFF
J gene: TRBJ2-1; D gene: TRBD2; clone size: NA; V gene: TRBV30; CDR3 DNA: TGTGCCTGGAGTGTGAAGCGGGAGATCAATGAGCAGTTCTTC; CDR3 protein: CAWSVKREINEQFF
J gene: TRBJ2-3; D gene: TRBD2; clone size: NA; V gene: TRBV4-1; CDR3 DNA: TGCGCCAGCAGCCATGAACAACTAGCGGGGGCAACAGATACGCAGTATTTT; CDR3 protein: CASSHEQLAGATDTQYF
J gene: TRBJ2-2; D gene: TRBD1; clone size: NA; V gene: TRBV29-1; CDR3 DNA: TGCAGCGTTGGACAGGGGGCCACCGGGGAGCTGTTTTTT; CDR3 protein: CSVGQGATGELFF
J gene: TRBJ1-1; D gene: NA; clone size: NA; V gene: TRBV7-2; CDR3 DNA: TGTGCCAGCACCCTCGACAGGAACACTGAAGCTTTCTTT; CDR3 protein: CASTLDRNTEAFF
J gene: TRBJ2-1; D gene: NA; clone size: few; V gene: TRBV7-2; CDR3 DNA: TGTGCCAGCAGGGCAGAGCAGTTCTTC; CDR3 protein: CASRAEQFF
J gene: TRBJ2-1; D gene: TRBD1; clone size: NA; V gene: TRBV11-2; CDR3 DNA: TGTGCCAGCAGCCAGGGACGGACAGGGGCGGGTGAGCAGTTCTTC; CDR3 protein: CASSQGRTGAGEQFF
J gene: TRBJ2-5; D gene: NA; clone size: few; V gene: TRBV29-1; CDR3 DNA: TGCAGCGGGCGGTCCGGTCAAGAGACCCAGTACTTC; CDR3 protein: CSGRSGQETQYF
J gene: TRBJ2-7; D gene: NA; clone size: NA; V gene: TRBV7-2; CDR3 DNA: TGTGCCAGCAGCCGGACTTCCCTTTACTACGAGCAGTACTTC; CDR3 protein: CASSRTSLYYEQYF
J gene: TRBJ1-2; D gene: TRBD1; clone size: NA; V gene: TRBV27; CDR3 DNA: TGTGCCAGCAGTTCCACGACAGGGGGCTATGGCTACACCTTC; CDR3 protein: CASSSTTGGYGYTF
J gene: TRBJ2-7; D gene: TRBD2; clone size: NA; V gene: TRBV7-9; CDR3 DNA: TGTGCCAGCAGCTCTGGGACTAGCGGGAGCTACGAGCAGTACTTC; CDR3 protein: CASSSGTSGSYEQYF
J gene: TRBJ2-7; D gene: NA; clone size: once; V gene: TRBV25-1; CDR3 DNA: TGTGCCAGCAGTGACGGGACTTTCGTCGAGCAGTACTTC; CDR3 protein: CASSDGTFVEQYF
J gene: TRBJ2-5; D gene: TRBD2; clone size: NA; V gene: TRBV5-1; CDR3 DNA: TGCGCCAGCAGCCCAGAAGGGAGGACTAGCGCCAAGGGAGAGACCCAGTACTTC; CDR3 protein: CASSPEGRTSAKGETQYF
J gene: TRBJ1-2; D gene: NA; clone size: NA; V gene: TRBV5-4; CDR3 DNA: TGTGCCAGCAGCTTGGTTGGCAGGGAACATGGCTACACCTTC; CDR3 protein: CASSLVGREHGYTF
J gene: TRBJ1-2; D gene: NA; clone size: NA; V gene: TRBV28; CDR3 DNA: TGTGCCAGCAGCCAATTACGGAGAGGCTACACCTTC; CDR3 protein: CASSQLRRGYTF
J gene: TRBJ2-5; D gene: TRBD1; clone size: few; V gene: TRBV14; CDR3 DNA: TGTGCCAGCAGCCAATTTCGAGGGGACAGTAGCCAAGAGACCCAGTACTTC; CDR3 protein: CASSQFRGDSSQETQYF
J gene: TRBJ1-1; D gene: NA; clone size: NA; V gene: TRBV6-1; CDR3 DNA: TGTGCCAGCAGTGCGTCCGGAGGGAACACTGAAGCTTTCTTT; CDR3 protein: CASSASGGNTEAFF
J gene: TRBJ2-3; D gene: NA; clone size: NA; V gene: TRBV10-1; CDR3 DNA: TGCGCCAGCAGTGACCGGGGCGGGGGCGGCACAGATACGCAGTATTTT; CDR3 protein: CASSDRGGGGTDTQYF
J gene: TRBJ1-4; D gene: NA; clone size: NA; V gene: TRBV27; CDR3 DNA: TGTGCCAGCAGCGAAACCGGGACTGGTAATGAAAAACTGTTTTTT; CDR3 protein: CASSETGTGNEKLFF
J gene: TRBJ2-5; D gene: TRBD1; clone size: NA; V gene: TRBV29-1; CDR3 DNA: TGCAGCGTTCCGGGACAGAACCAAGAGACCCAGTACTTC; CDR3 protein: CSVPGQNQETQYF
J gene: TRBJ1-3; D gene: TRBD1; clone size: once; V gene: TRBV28; CDR3 DNA: TGTGCCAGCAGACTCGGGACAGGGGGCGCCCCTGGAAACACCATATATTTT; CDR3 protein: CASRLGTGGAPGNTIYF
J gene: TRBJ2-4; D gene: NA; clone size: once; V gene: TRBV30; CDR3 DNA: TGTGCCTGGAGTGGAATACAGGCAGCCAAAAACATTCAGTACTTC; CDR3 protein: CAWSGIQAAKNIQYF
J gene: TRBJ2-7; D gene: TRBD1; clone size: NA; V gene: TRBV30; CDR3 DNA: TGTGCCTGGAGGTTTCCGGGACAGGCGGCGCGGGAGCAGTACTTC; CDR3 protein: CAWRFPGQAAREQYF
J gene: TRBJ1-5; D gene: NA; clone size: NA; V gene: TRBV11-2; CDR3 DNA: TGTGCCAGCAGCTCCAGCGCTTCGAGCAATCAGCCCCAGCATTTT; CDR3 protein: CASSSSASSNQPQHF
J gene: TRBJ2-1; D gene: NA; clone size: many; V gene: TRBV25-1; CDR3 DNA: TGTGCCAGCAGTGAAGGTGACGGGTTATACAATGAGCAGTTCTTC; CDR3 protein: CASSEGDGLYNEQFF
J gene: TRBJ1-2; D gene: NA; clone size: NA; V gene: TRBV4-1; CDR3 DNA: TGCGCCAGCAGCCAAGGATGGGGCAACTATGGCTACACCTTC; CDR3 protein: CASSQGWGNYGYTF
J gene: TRBJ1-6; D gene: TRBD1; clone size: NA; V gene: TRBV10-3; CDR3 DNA: TGTGCCATCAGTGTCGTTGACAGGGCATATAATTCACCCCTCCACTTT; CDR3 protein: CAISVVDRAYNSPLHF
J gene: TRBJ2-6; D gene: NA; clone size: NA; V gene: TRBV19; CDR3 DNA: TGTGCCAGTAGGGGGCTCTCTGGGGCCAACGTCCTGACTTTC; CDR3 protein: CASRGLSGANVLTF
J gene: TRBJ1-1; D gene: NA; clone size: once; V gene: TRBV6-5; CDR3 DNA: TGTGCCAGCAGTTACTTCCAACAGAGTACTGAAGCTTTCTTT; CDR3 protein: CASSYFQQSTEAFF
J gene: TRBJ2-7; D gene: TRBD1; clone size: NA; V gene: TRBV6-1; CDR3 DNA: TGTGCCAGCCAACAGGGGGCGAGGTACGAGCAGTACTTC; CDR3 protein: CASQQGARYEQYF
J gene: TRBJ2-3; D gene: TRBD1; clone size: NA; V gene: TRBV7-3; CDR3 DNA: TGTGCCAGCAGCTTAATGCCACCCAGGGGGCGCACAGATACGCAGTATTTT; CDR3 protein: CASSLMPPRGRTDTQYF
J gene: TRBJ2-3; D gene: TRBD1; clone size: once; V gene: TRBV4-3; CDR3 DNA: TGCGCCAGCAGCCAAGACCCCGGGACAGGGGGCGTTTTAGATACGCAGTATTTT; CDR3 protein: CASSQDPGTGGVLDTQYF
J gene: TRBJ1-1; D gene: NA; clone size: once; V gene: TRBV5-4; CDR3 DNA: TGTGCCAGCAGCCCGTCATACCGGGAGAACACTGAAGCTTTCTTT; CDR3 protein: CASSPSYRENTEAFF
J gene: TRBJ1-2; D gene: NA; clone size: few; V gene: TRBV19; CDR3 DNA: TGTGCCAGTAGTACCTCCTTGGGCGGCTACACCTTC; CDR3 protein: CASSTSLGGYTF
J gene: TRBJ1-2; D gene: TRBD1; clone size: NA; V gene: TRBV5-6; CDR3 DNA: TGTGCCAGCAGCTTGCAGGGGGCTAACTATGGCTACACCTTC; CDR3 protein: CASSLQGANYGYTF
J gene: TRBJ2-3; D gene: TRBD2; clone size: NA; V gene: TRBV6-1; CDR3 DNA: TGTGCCAGTGCCCCGACTAGCGGGAGCACAGATACGCAGTATTTT; CDR3 protein: CASAPTSGSTDTQYF
J gene: TRBJ2-5; D gene: NA; clone size: few; V gene: TRBV5-4; CDR3 DNA: TGTGCCAGCAGCTTGGAGCCCGAAGAGACCCAGTACTTC; CDR3 protein: CASSLEPEETQYF
J gene: TRBJ1-1; D gene: NA; clone size: NA; V gene: TRBV15; CDR3 DNA: TGTGCCACCAGCAGACGGCGGGGAATGAACACTGAAGCTTTCTTT; CDR3 protein: CATSRRRGMNTEAFF
J gene: TRBJ1-1; D gene: TRBD1; clone size: few; V gene: TRBV5-6; CDR3 DNA: TGTGCCAGCAGCTTGACGGGGACAGGGGAATCTGAAGCTTTCTTT; CDR3 protein: CASSLTGTGESEAFF
J gene: TRBJ2-1; D gene: NA; clone size: NA; V gene: TRBV9; CDR3 DNA: TGTGCCAGCAGCGTAGTGGCAGGGGTCGGTGAGCAGTTCTTC; CDR3 protein: CASSVVAGVGEQFF
J gene: TRBJ2-7; D gene: TRBD2; clone size: once; V gene: TRBV7-2; CDR3 DNA: TGTGCCAGCAGCTTAAGCGGGACTAGCTGGAGCGAGCAGTACTTC; CDR3 protein: CASSLSGTSWSEQYF
J gene: TRBJ1-2; D gene: NA; clone size: NA; V gene: TRBV6-1; CDR3 DNA: TGTGCCAGCAGTGAATTAGTCTTGAGCACCTTC; CDR3 protein: CASSELVLSTF
J gene: TRBJ1-1; D gene: TRBD1; clone size: few; V gene: TRBV6-4; CDR3 DNA: TGTGCCAGCACCAGGACAGGTGCGAACACTGAAGCTTTCTTT; CDR3 protein: CASTRTGANTEAFF
J gene: TRBJ2-3; D gene: TRBD2; clone size: NA; V gene: TRBV5-1; CDR3 DNA: TGCGCCAGCAGCTCGGGACTAGCGGGAGGGCCATGGCAACAGGATACGCAGTATTTT; CDR3 protein: CASSSGLAGGPWQQDTQYF
J gene: TRBJ2-1; D gene: NA; clone size: NA; V gene: TRBV6-5; CDR3 DNA: TGTGCCAGCAGTTCGCGGACACGGTACTACAATGAGCAGTTCTTC; CDR3 protein: CASSSRTRYYNEQFF
J gene: TRBJ1-2; D gene: NA; clone size: NA; V gene: TRBV5-1; CDR3 DNA: TGCGCCAGCAGCTTGGTATTAGGGGATGGCTACACCTTC; CDR3 protein: CASSLVLGDGYTF